This TCR beta chain was captured in a study of response to subunit inactivated influenza vaccine. Overall study findings and caveats: Authors proposed each seasonal influenza vaccination draws in few new T cells.

This CDR3 is built from 14 residues. Per the germline V gene, CDR1 is SGHRS and CDR2 is YFSETQ. The V end was cut by 4 bases, the J end by 5 bases, with 16 bases between. Each CDR3 protein gets one entry after TCRdb re-called the RT-PCR reads with MiXCR. The sample lists hundreds of thousands of distinct CDR3 sequences, around 16% occurring once. The table lists this clonotype with many counts. Its antigen is unknown. The rearrangement joins TRBV5-1 to TRBJ2-7; TRBD1 might be the D (6 bases). The TCR comes from a man aged 45-60 years who received an inactivated influenza vaccine. Sequenced material: PBMCs from blood, taken approximately 13 days after vaccination. The CDR3 DNA reads TGCGCCAGCAGCCTTGCTCTTACAGGGAACGAGCAGTACTTC. Amino acid sequence: CASSLALTGNEQYF. Variable domain in full (rest from reference TRBV5-1 and TRBJ2-7): KAGVTQTPRYLIKTRGQQVTLSCSPISGHRSVSWYQQTPGQGLQFLFEYFSETQRNKGNFPGRFSGRQFSNSRSEMNVSTLELGDSALYLCASSLALTGNEQYFGPGTRLTVT.